This TCR beta chain was found in a study of T cells in Graves' hyperthyroidism and ophthalmopathy. On the study more broadly: Before treatment of any kind, peripheral blood was taken at initial diagnosis.

In its sample, this clonotype was seen many times. CDR1 is ENHRY, CDR2 SYGVKD, per germline. CDR3 size: 14 residues. V gave up 7 bases and J gave up 5 bases, with 14 bases separating them. Amplification yielded TCR beta CDR3 regions, with RNA transcripts as the source. HTBI primers drove first-round RT-PCR of the TCR CDR3. TCRdb analysed the multiplex PCR reads with MiXCR anew, one entry per CDR3 protein. Of about 690,000 distinct CDR3 sequences listed, approximately 15% are singletons. The sample consisted of blood. The source is a man in his forties or fifties with Graves' hyperthyroidism. This chain links TRBV10-3 with TRBJ1-4; D remains ambiguous. CDR3 nucleotides: TGTGCCATCAAATCGGGCAGAGAAAATGAAAAACTGTTTTTT. Protein sequence: CAIKSGRENEKLFF.